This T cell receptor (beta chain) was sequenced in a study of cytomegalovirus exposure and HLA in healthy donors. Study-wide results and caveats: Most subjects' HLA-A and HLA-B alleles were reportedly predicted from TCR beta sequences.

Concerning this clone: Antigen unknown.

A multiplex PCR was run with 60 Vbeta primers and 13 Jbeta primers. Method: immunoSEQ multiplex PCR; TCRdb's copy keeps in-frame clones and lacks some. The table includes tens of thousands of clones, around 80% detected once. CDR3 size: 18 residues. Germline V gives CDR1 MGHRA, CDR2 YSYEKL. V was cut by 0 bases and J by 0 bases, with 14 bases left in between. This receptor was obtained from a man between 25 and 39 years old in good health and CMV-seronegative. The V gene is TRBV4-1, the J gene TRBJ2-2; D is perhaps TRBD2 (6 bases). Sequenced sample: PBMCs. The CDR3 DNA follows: TGCGCCAGCAGCCAAGATTTTTTCGGGGGTTCGAACACCGGGGAGCTGTTTTTT. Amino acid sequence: CASSQDFFGGSNTGELFF.